This TCR beta chain was captured in a study of beta chain features in type 1 diabetes (dated by TCRdb to about 2018). General notes on the study: Mean age, gender distribution, total cell number and subset yield were not different between patients and healthy donors. Whereas all 30 or so donors provided naive and central memory subsets, regulatory and stem cell-like memory subsets were isolated from just 8 patients and about eight healthy donors. A total of over 95,000,000 sorted cells were examined across all samples, and RNA yield correlated strongly with the number of cells per subset. In the study, TCRB repertoires of sorted circulating CD4+ T cell subsets from recently diagnosed type 1 diabetes patients were compared with those of matched healthy donors.

Sequences LNHDA (CDR1) and SQIVND (CDR2) are obtained from the germline V gene (reference sequence). The CDR3 covers 14 residues, taking in both the cysteine and the phenylalanine. Only the CDR3 DNA is retained, 42 bases long and in frame from the first base. Relative to germline, V is missing 6 bases and J is missing 6 bases, with 11 bases of the junction outside any gene match. Here is what the overall study found, with its caveats: Because the HLA sub-analyses included only small numbers of individuals, any influence of HLA type on TCRB rearrangement was left unresolved. At VDJ recombination sites, patients with type 1 diabetes made fewer insertions and deleted more nucleotides, a pattern implying thymic rearrangement abnormalities. Type 1 diabetes patients showed a moderate but significant shortening of TCRB CDR3 length in all four CD4+ subsets. Shorter templates might be favored by PCR, yet because patient and control samples were amplified and corrected together, any such skew would affect both groups equally. Naive, central memory and regulatory TCRB repertoires appeared to be more similar among patients than among healthy donors. Because cDNA rather than genomic DNA was sequenced, highly expressing activated cells could have been over-represented, although no difference in activation and CD3 levels was found between groups.

Each donor gave one peripheral blood draw, roughly 120 mL on average, collected into heparinised tubes. A BD FACSAria II and a panel including CD45RO, CCR7, CD25, CD127, CD95 and CD27 were used to sort naive, central memory, regulatory and stem cell-like memory CD4+ T cells. Every sorted population had a purity above 95%. Right away, PBMCs were isolated by Lymphoprep density gradient centrifugation and were stained directly, with no culture step. To minimize batch effects, samples were stained and sorted in pairs, one healthy donor with one patient per experiment. Concerning this clone itself: Its antigen remains undetermined. No base quality information exists; no much larger clone differs at one position.

The entire amount of isolated RNA was reverse transcribed using the High Capacity cDNA Reverse Transcription Kit, so the sequenced TCRB transcripts were expressed ones. Deep immunoSEQ sequencing was applied to naive, central memory and regulatory T cell samples, giving an average of roughly 3.6 million total reads per sample. Sorted cells were lysed in RLT buffer, and RNA was extracted using DNase-treated RNeasy Micro or Mini kits according to cell number. To prevent cross-contamination, every cell subset was processed on its own, while patient and healthy donor samples were processed together. TCRB sequences were amplified from cDNA with the immunoSEQ multiplex PCR, producing 87-bp fragments spanning the CDR3 region. Sequencing of the amplicons was done on the Illumina HiSeq platform. The study's processing was this. PCR bias was corrected computationally using synthetic template baselines, and reads within Hamming distance 2 were collapsed, with unmergeable singletons discarded. Reads were aligned to IMGT to assign V, D and J genes, CDR3 length, and insertions or deletions at six rearrangement sites. Clonotype counts were normalized to sorted cell number within each subset before computing true diversity and Gini coefficients with the tcR R package. The overlap coefficient, calculated on TCRB nucleotide sequences, was used to quantify repertoire sharing. Out-of-frame TCRB sequences from naive cells were analyzed as a proxy for the pre-selection repertoire. In its TCRdb copy, this immuneACCESS table keeps in-frame sequences only and misses some clones. Where compared with another copy, unresolved V genes explain less than half of these, and the others have no known cause. V and J calls and clone size are given by that table; D and trimming were obtained from the DNA. For this sample there are about 360,000 clones; about 12% appear just once. Jointly, the top ten make up more than 0.015% of the sample.

Sequencing input: naive CD4+ T cells from blood. The sample's cell subset or site label, in plain terms: true naive CD4+ T cells. The rearrangement joined TRBV19 to TRBJ2-7, and TRBD2 aligns with 7 junction nucleotides. The sequence was obtained from a man between 18 and 29 years old in good health. The DNA sequence is given as TGTGCCAGTAGCCTTGGGGCGGGAGTCCCCGAGCAGTACTTC. Its product reads: CASSLGAGVPEQYF.